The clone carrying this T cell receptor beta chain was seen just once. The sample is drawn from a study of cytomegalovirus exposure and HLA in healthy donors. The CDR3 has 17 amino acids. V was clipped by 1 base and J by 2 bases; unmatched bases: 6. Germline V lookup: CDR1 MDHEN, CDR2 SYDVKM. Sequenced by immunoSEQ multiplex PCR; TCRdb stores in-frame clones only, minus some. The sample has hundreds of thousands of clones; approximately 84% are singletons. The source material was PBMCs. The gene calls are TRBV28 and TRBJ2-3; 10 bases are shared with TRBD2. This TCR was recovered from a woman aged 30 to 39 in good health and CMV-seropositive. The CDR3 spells CASSLYRGLATTDTQYF. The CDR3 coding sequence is TGTGCCAGCAGTTTATATAGGGGACTAGCGACCACAGATACGCAGTATTTT.